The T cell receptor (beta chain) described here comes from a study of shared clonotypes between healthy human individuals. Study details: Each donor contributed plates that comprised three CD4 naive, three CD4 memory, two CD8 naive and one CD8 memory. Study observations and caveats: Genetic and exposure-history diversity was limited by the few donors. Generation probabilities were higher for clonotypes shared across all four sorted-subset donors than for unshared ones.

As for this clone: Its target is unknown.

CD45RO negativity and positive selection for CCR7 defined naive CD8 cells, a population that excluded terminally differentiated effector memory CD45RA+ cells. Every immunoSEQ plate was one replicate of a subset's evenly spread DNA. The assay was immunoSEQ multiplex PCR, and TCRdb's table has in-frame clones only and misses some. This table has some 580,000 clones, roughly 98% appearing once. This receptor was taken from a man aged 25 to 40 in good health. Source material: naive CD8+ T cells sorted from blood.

Here the CDR3 DNA reads TGTGCCAGCAGCCCAGGACGGGCACGCTCCTACAATGAGCAGTTCTTC. This gives the protein CASSPGRARSYNEQFF. This sequence joins TRBV11-2 and TRBJ2-1; D unresolved. Germline V gene sequence: CDR1 SGHAT, CDR2 FQNNGV. Between the trimmed V and J ends, which lost 5 bases and 0 bases, there was a span of 14 bases. The CDR3 contains 16 residues.